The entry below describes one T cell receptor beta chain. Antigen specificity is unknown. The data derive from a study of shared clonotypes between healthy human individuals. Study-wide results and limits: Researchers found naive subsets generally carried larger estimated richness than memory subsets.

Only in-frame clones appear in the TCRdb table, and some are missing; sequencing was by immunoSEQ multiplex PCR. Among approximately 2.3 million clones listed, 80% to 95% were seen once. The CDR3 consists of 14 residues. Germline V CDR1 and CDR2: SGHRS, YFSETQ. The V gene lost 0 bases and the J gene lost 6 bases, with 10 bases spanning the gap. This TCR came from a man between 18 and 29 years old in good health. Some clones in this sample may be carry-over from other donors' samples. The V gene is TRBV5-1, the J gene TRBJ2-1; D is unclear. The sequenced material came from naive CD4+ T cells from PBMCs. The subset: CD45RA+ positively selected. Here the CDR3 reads CASSLAETLNEQFF. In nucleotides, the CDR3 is TGCGCCAGCAGCTTGGCTGAGACTCTCAATGAGCAGTTCTTC.